Each of the 22 T cell receptor beta chains below was sequenced from the same sample in a study of siplizumab effects on memory and regulatory T cells. Clones were sequenced by immunoSEQ multiplex PCR, and TCRdb holds only the in-frame ones, with some missing. The data show some 96,000 clones, with 94% seen just once and roughly 1.4% held by the top ten. Sequenced: non-Treg CD4+ T cells sorted from blood. These receptor sequences come from a human donor in good health.

This clone is a singleton in its sample. DNA of the CDR3: TGTGCCAGCAGTTACGCACAGGGAAGGGAAGCTTTCTTT. Translation: CASSYAQGREAFF. The V and J genes are TRBV6-6 and TRBJ1-1, with a tentative D call TRBD1 (6 bases). CDR1 MNHNY and CDR2 SVGAGI come from the germline V gene (reference sequence). V was pared by 2 bases and J by 8 bases, with 12 bases between. The CDR3 sequence is 13 residues long.

The genes are TRBV2 and TRBJ1-4; D ambiguous. V was pared by 6 bases and J by 8 bases, with 13 bases between. The V gene's germline CDR1 is SNHLY and CDR2 FYNNEI. The CDR3 length is 13 residues. CDR3 residues: CASRETGREKLFF. The CDR3 DNA sequence: TGTGCCAGCAGAGAAACGGGGAGGGAAAAACTGTTTTTT. Complete variable domain (other parts from reference TRBV2 and TRBJ1-4): EPEVTQTPSHQVTQMGQEVILRCVPISNHLYFYWYRQILGQKVEFLVSFYNNEISEKSEIFDDQFSVERPDGSNFTLKIRSTKLEDSAMYFCASRETGREKLFFGSGTQLSVL.

This rearrangement joins TRBV5-1 to TRBJ2-3; a possible D gene is TRBD1 (5 bases). The CDR3 extends over 16 amino acids. Germline CDR1 reads SGHRS; CDR2 reads YFSETQ. V lost 5 bases and J 0 bases, leaving 16 bases between the germline ends. The CDR3 bases are TGCGCCAGCAGTCTAACAGGCAGACCTAGCACAGATACGCAGTATTTT. Translation: CASSLTGRPSTDTQYF.

V usage is TRBV4-1 and J usage is TRBJ2-7, with 7 bases matching TRBD2. The CDR3 has 15 residues. The germline gives CDR1 MGHRA, CDR2 YSYEKL. V dropped 2 bases and J dropped 8; count of bases not matched to a gene: 12. The CDR3 sequence: CASSQFASGVRKQYF. CDR3 bases: TGCGCCAGCAGCCAATTTGCTAGCGGCGTTAGGAAGCAGTACTTC.

This clone was detected only once. The chain carries TRBV6-1 and TRBJ2-5; D may correspond to TRBD1 or TRBD2 (6 bases each). The V and J ends lost 4 bases and 5 bases respectively, with 14 bases between them. Looked up from germline, CDR1 is MNHNS and CDR2 is SASEGT. CDR3 length equals 14 residues. The CDR3 loop reads CASSAQGGGETQYF. Here the CDR3 DNA reads TGTGCCAGCAGTGCACAGGGAGGAGGGGAGACCCAGTACTTC.

This rearrangement joins TRBV19 to TRBJ1-1; D is uncertain. V gave up 5 bases and J gave up 11 bases, with 12 bases separating them. The length of the CDR3 is 11 residues. CDR1 is LNHDA and CDR2 is SQIVND in the germline V gene (reference sequence). This CDR3 is CASSQRRRAFF. CDR3 DNA sequence: TGTGCCAGTAGTCAACGCCGGCGGGCTTTCTTT.

V usage is TRBV5-1 and J usage is TRBJ2-7; D is uncertain. Trimming stripped 5 bases from V and 5 bases from J, with 14 bases between. The CDR3 is made up of 13 amino acids. Germline V CDR1 and CDR2: SGHRS, YFSETQ. CDR3 residues: CASSEPSWDEQYF. Here the CDR3 DNA reads TGCGCCAGCAGTGAACCGAGCTGGGACGAGCAGTACTTC.

The chain has TRBV27 and TRBJ2-1; TRBD2 matches at 12 bases. This CDR3 spans 16 amino acids. The V and J ends lost 6 bases and 6 bases, in that order; junction bases with no gene match: 9. In germline, CDR1 is MNHEY, CDR2 SMNVEV (reference sequence). CDR3 in DNA: TGTGCCAGCAGCCAGTCTAGCGGGAGGGCCAGCAATGAGCAGTTCTTC. It yields the protein CASSQSSGRASNEQFF.

The chain links TRBV6-1 to TRBJ2-6; 9 bases line up with TRBD1. V lost 7 bases, J lost 0 bases, and 1 base stayed unmatched. This CDR3 region has 15 residues. CDR1 and CDR2 from the germline V gene are MNHNS and SASEGT. The CDR3 region is CASTDRGSGANVLTF. Here the CDR3 DNA reads TGTGCCAGCACGGACAGGGGCTCTGGGGCCAACGTCCTGACTTTC.

V gene TRBV6-6 combines with J gene TRBJ1-5; D remains ambiguous. Per germline, CDR1 MNHNY and CDR2 SVGAGI (reference sequence). The V end lost 6 bases, the J end lost 2 bases, and 11 bases lay between the germline ends. The CDR3 has 14 residues. The CDR3 here is CASRALTGNQPQHF. Here the CDR3 DNA reads TGTGCCAGCAGAGCCCTTACGGGCAATCAGCCCCAGCATTTT.

The chain employs TRBV9 and TRBJ2-7; 7 bases are a match to TRBD2. The CDR3 contains 16 residues. In germline, CDR1 is SGDLS, CDR2 YYNGEE. With 0 bases clipped from V and 4 bases from J, the junction kept 10 bases outside the gene matches. As DNA, the CDR3 is TGTGCCAGCAGCGTAGGGAGTCCCAGGGAGGGGTACGAGCAGTACTTC. Protein: CASSVGSPREGYEQYF.

Concerning this clone itself: The junction does not match germline at one end; this may be a read error. This sequence joins TRBV29-1 and TRBJ2-4; TRBD2 aligns across 10 bases. There are 19 residues in the CDR3. Germline V CDR1 and CDR2: SQVTM, ANQGSEA. The CDR3 sequence: CRVRMEVLAGVVGKNIQYF. The CDR3 coding sequence is TGCCGCGTGCGAATGGAGGTTCTAGCGGGAGTTGTTGGCAAAAACATTCAGTACTTC.

This clone was observed a single time. CDR3 bases: TGTGCCAGCAGGACCCTAGCGTCCTACGAGCAGTACTTC. Translation gives CASRTLASYEQYF. The genes are TRBV2 and TRBJ2-7; tentative D call: TRBD2 (6 bases). Trimming removed 6 bases from V and 1 base from J, with 10 bases in between. The CDR3 is 13 amino acids. CDR1 is SNHLY and CDR2 is FYNNEI in the germline V gene.

This chain uses TRBV5-5 with TRBJ1-1, with D possibly TRBD1 on 6 matching bases. This CDR3 has 15 residues. Germline V gene lookup returns CDR1 SGHKS and CDR2 YYEKEE (reference sequence). The germline V and J ends were trimmed by 1 base and 1 base, with 11 bases remaining between them. The DNA of the CDR3 is TGTGCCAGCAGCTTGACTGGGACAACGAACACTGAAGCTTTCTTT. Its translation: CASSLTGTTNTEAFF.

The chain links TRBV6-5 to TRBJ2-5; 8 nucleotides agree with TRBD2. The CDR3 has 15 residues. The V gene's germline CDR1 is MNHEY and CDR2 SVGAGI. Trimming took 6 bases from V and 7 from J; bases not matched to a gene: 13. CDR3 coding DNA: TGTGCCAGCAGACCCTTCGGACTAGCCGGGGGGACCCAGTACTTC. Its protein product is CASRPFGLAGGTQYF.

This clone was seen repeatedly, ten times or more. The rearrangement joins TRBV7-8 to TRBJ1-4; D remains unclear. The length of the CDR3 is 15 residues. V was trimmed by 5 bases and J by 3 bases, leaving 13 bases between them. Looked up from germline, CDR1 is SGHVS and CDR2 is FQNEAQ. CDR3 sequence (DNA): TGTGCCAGCAGCCGCCAAAGGTCACCTAATGAAAAACTGTTTTTT. This translates into CASSRQRSPNEKLFF.

The chain uses TRBV6-5 and TRBJ2-7, with D perhaps TRBD1 or TRBD2 (5 bases each). The CDR3 runs 14 residues. The V gene's germline CDR1 is MNHEY and CDR2 SVGAGI. V dropped 6 bases and J dropped 0 bases, with 12 bases sitting between them. The CDR3 DNA sequence: TGTGCCAGCAGCCCCGCAGGGAGCTCCTACGAGCAGTACTTC. Protein sequence: CASSPAGSSYEQYF.

The gene calls are TRBV28 and TRBJ1-1, with D hard to call. V was clipped by 0 bases and J by 4 bases, with 12 bases between them. Per the germline V gene, CDR1 is MDHEN and CDR2 is SYDVKM. The CDR3 runs to 15 residues. CDR3 DNA: TGTGCCAGCAGTTTATGGACCACGAGTGGCACTGAAGCTTTCTTT. Its translation: CASSLWTTSGTEAFF.

The CDR3 reads CASSLLVLTPPPTQYF. In nucleotides, the CDR3 is TGTGCCAGCAGCTTGTTGGTCCTTACTCCGCCCCCTACGCAGTATTTT. The J gene is TRBJ2-3, the V gene TRBV5-5; D gene unclear. The CDR3 has 16 amino acids. CDR1 and CDR2 from the germline V gene are SGHKS and YYEKEE (reference sequence). Trimming shortened V by 1 base and J by 8 bases, and 20 bases separated the two germline ends. The full variable domain, its missing parts supplied by reference TRBV5-5 and TRBJ2-3, is DAGVTQSPTHLIKTRGQQVTLRCSPISGHKSVSWYQQVLGQGPQFIFQYYEKEERGRGNFPDRFSARQFPNYSSELNVNALLLGDSALYLCASSLLVLTPPPTQYFGPGTRLTVL.

V usage is TRBV6-1 and J usage is TRBJ2-2; D is possibly TRBD1 or TRBD2 (5 bases each). V gave up 4 bases and J gave up 14 bases, with 17 bases separating them. Germline lookup yields CDR1 MNHNS and CDR2 SASEGT. CDR3 length equals 13 residues. The CDR3 loop reads CASSAKGKLVLFF. The DNA of the CDR3 is TGTGCCAGCAGTGCCAAGGGGAAACTAGTACTGTTTTTT.

The chain uses TRBV10-2 and TRBJ2-1; 9 bases are a match to TRBD2. The CDR3 covers 16 residues. Germline CDR1 and CDR2: WSHSY and SAAADI. V dropped 6 bases and J dropped 8; count of bases not matched to a gene: 14. The DNA for the CDR3 is TGCGCCAGCAGCGCCTCGGAGTTAGCGGGAGTCGATGAGCAGTTCTTC. Residues: CASSASELAGVDEQFF.

The rearrangement links TRBV28 to TRBJ2-4, with TRBD1 matching 8 bases. CDR3 size: 18 residues. With 1 base clipped from V and 8 bases from J, the junction kept 16 bases outside the gene matches. Germline CDR1 MDHEN, CDR2 SYDVKM. CDR3 region: CASSLSTQDRVRFDIQYF. In DNA, the CDR3 is TGTGCCAGCAGTTTATCCACCCAGGACAGGGTTAGGTTTGACATTCAGTACTTC.